This T cell receptor (beta chain) was identified in a study of T cells in Graves' hyperthyroidism and ophthalmopathy. This CDR3 region has 13 residues. CDR1 is ENHRY and CDR2 is SYGVKD in the germline V gene. The V end was cut by 8 bases, the J end by 7 bases, with 17 bases between. If no ophthalmopathy progression occurred within 18 months, Graves' hyperthyroidism was stable. This clonotype was recorded at least ten times. It was RNA transcripts that yielded the amplified TCR beta CDR3 regions. TCR CDR3 underwent first-round RT-PCR with the HTBI primer set. TCRdb re-analysed the multiplex PCR reads in MiXCR, keeping a single row per CDR3 protein. The table lists roughly 570,000 distinct CDR3 sequences, around 42% of them singletons.

V gene TRBV10-3 combines with J gene TRBJ1-2, with a weak D call TRBD1 (6 bases). The sample consisted of peripheral blood or thyroid tissue (not recorded which). This receptor was obtained from a woman aged 18-30 years with Graves' hyperthyroidism. CDR3 coding DNA: TGTGCCATCCAGATAGGGGGTCTAGGTGGCTACACCTTC. Translated: CAIQIGGLGGYTF.